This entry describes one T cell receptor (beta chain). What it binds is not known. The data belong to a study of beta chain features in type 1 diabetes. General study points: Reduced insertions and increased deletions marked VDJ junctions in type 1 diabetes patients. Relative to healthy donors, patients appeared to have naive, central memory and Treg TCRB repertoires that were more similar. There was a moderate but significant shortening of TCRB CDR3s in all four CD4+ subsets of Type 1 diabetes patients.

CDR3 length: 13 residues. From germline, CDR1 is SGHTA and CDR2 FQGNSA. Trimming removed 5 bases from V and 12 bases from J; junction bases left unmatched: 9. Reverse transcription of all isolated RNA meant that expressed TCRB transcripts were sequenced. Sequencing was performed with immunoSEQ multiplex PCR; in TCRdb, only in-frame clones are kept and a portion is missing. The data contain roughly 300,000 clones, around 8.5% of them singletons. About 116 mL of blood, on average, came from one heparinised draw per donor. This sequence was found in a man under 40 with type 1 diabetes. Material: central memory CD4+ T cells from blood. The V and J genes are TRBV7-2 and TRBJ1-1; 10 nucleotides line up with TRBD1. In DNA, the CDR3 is TGTGCCAGCAGCACGGACAGGGGGTTCGCATCTTTCTTT. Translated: CASSTDRGFASFF.